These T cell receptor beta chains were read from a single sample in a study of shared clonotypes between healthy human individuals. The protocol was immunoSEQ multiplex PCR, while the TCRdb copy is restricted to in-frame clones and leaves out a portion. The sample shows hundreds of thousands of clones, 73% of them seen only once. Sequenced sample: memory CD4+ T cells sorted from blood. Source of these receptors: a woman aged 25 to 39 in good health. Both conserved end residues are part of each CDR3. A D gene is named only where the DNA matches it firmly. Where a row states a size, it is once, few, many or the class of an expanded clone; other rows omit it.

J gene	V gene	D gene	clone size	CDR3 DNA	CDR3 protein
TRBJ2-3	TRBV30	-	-	TGTGCCTGGAGTGTACAAGATACGCAGTATTTT	CAWSVQDTQYF
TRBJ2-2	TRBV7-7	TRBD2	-	TGTGCCAGCAGCTTGACTAGCGGGACGAACACCGGGGAGCTGTTTTTT	CASSLTSGTNTGELFF
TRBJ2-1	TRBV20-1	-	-	TGCAGTGCTAGCCCATACAATGAGCAGTTCTTC	CSASPYNEQFF
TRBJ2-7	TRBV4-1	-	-	TGCGCCAGCAGCCAACTGCCAGGGTCCGAGCAGTACTTC	CASSQLPGSEQYF
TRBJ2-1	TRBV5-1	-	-	TGCGCCAGCAGCTTGAGTAGTGTAGGCTACAATGAGCAGTTCTTC	CASSLSSVGYNEQFF
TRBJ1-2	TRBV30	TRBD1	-	TGTGCCTGGGGAAAGAAAGGACAGGGAATTCCCTATGGCTACACCTTC	CAWGKKGQGIPYGYTF
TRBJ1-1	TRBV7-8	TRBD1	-	TGTGCCAGCAGCTTAGAATCCGGGACAGGGCTTCGAGCTTTCTTT	CASSLESGTGLRAFF
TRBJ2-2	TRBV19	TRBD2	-	TGTGCCAGTAGTGTAGCGGGAGGGCCCGGGGAGCTGTTTTTT	CASSVAGGPGELFF
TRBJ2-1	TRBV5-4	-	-	TGTGCCAGCAGCCCGGGAACCACCCTAGGTTGGTTCTTC	CASSPGTTLGWFF
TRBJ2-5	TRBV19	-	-	TGTGCCAGTAGTATGCAGGTCCGGTGGGAGACCCAGTACTTC	CASSMQVRWETQYF
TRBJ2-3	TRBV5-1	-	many	TGCGCCAGCAGCCCATTCGGCAGGGCTACAGATACGCAGTATTTT	CASSPFGRATDTQYF
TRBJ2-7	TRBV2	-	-	TGTGCCAGCAGTGAAGGGTTGGGGACAAAAGTCTACGAGCAGTACTTC	CASSEGLGTKVYEQYF
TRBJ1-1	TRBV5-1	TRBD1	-	TGCGCCAGCAGCTTCGGACAGGTAGGCGAAGCTTTCTTT	CASSFGQVGEAFF
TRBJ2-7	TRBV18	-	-	TGTGCCAGCTCACCAGTTCCTGGGACCTCCTCCTACGAGCAGTACTTC	CASSPVPGTSSYEQYF
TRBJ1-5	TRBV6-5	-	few	TGTGCCAGCAGTCCCAGGGGAGTCGGCAATCAGCCCCAGCATTTT	CASSPRGVGNQPQHF
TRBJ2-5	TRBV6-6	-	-	TGTGCCAGCAGTCCGGGAGAATCGGAGACCCAGTACTTC	CASSPGESETQYF
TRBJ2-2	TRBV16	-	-	TGTGCCAGCAGCCAATCGGGCCCGACGAACACCGGGGAGCTGTTTTTT	CASSQSGPTNTGELFF
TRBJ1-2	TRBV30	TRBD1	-	TGTGCCTGGACCCGGGACAGGGGGCGCGTGGACTATGGCTACACCTTC	CAWTRDRGRVDYGYTF
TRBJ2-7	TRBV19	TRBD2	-	TGTGCCAGTAGTATGGGGACTAGCGGGGTGCTATCCTACGAGCAGTACTTC	CASSMGTSGVLSYEQYF
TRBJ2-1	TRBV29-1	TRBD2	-	TGCAGCGCCGGACTAGCGGGTGCCTACAATGAGCAGTTCTTC	CSAGLAGAYNEQFF
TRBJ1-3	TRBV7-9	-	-	TGTGCCAGCAGCATAGGACAGCCTAACTCTGGAAACACCATATATTTT	CASSIGQPNSGNTIYF
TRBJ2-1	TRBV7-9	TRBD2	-	TGTGCCAGCAGGACTAGCGGGAGGGCCGGTGAGCAGTTCTTC	CASRTSGRAGEQFF
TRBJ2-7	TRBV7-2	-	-	TGTGCCAGCGCCGAGCGGTCTAGCGTAGCCTACGAGCAGTACTTC	CASAERSSVAYEQYF
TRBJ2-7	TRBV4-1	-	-	TGCGCCAGCAGCTTGTGGGAGAAAAATTACGAGCAGTACTTC	CASSLWEKNYEQYF
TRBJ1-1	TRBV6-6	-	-	TGTGCCAGCGGTTCCTGGGGGGGCACTGAAGCTTTCTTT	CASGSWGGTEAFF
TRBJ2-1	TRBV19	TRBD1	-	TGTGCCAGTAGTCAGGGACAGGGAGAAGAGCAGTTCTTC	CASSQGQGEEQFF
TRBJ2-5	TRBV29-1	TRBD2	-	TGCAGCGCTAGGGGCGGACTAGCGGGGCAAGAGACCCAGTACTTC	CSARGGLAGQETQYF
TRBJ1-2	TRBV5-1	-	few	TGCGCCAGCAGCTTGGTCGGGGGCGCGTTTGATGGCTACACCTTC	CASSLVGGAFDGYTF
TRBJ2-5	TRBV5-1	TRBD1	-	TGCGCCAGCAGCTTAGGGGGCGTCTCCCAAGAGACCCAGTACTTC	CASSLGGVSQETQYF
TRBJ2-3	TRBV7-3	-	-	TGTGCCAGCAGCTTAAGTACGGCCACAGATACGCAGTATTTT	CASSLSTATDTQYF
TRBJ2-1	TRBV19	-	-	TGTGCCAGCACAACCGACGGGCCCCGCAGCTCCTACAATGAGCAGTTCTTC	CASTTDGPRSSYNEQFF
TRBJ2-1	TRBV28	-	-	TGTGCCAGCAGTTTAAAGGCCCGTTCCCCGCGGGCCAGGCACAATGAGCAGTTCTTC	CASSLKARSPRARHNEQFF
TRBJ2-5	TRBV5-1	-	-	TGCGCCAGCAGCGTGAGCGGCGCCCGTCAGGAGACCCAGTACTTC	CASSVSGARQETQYF
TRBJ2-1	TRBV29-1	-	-	TGCAGCGTTGAGTACTACAATGAGCAGTTCTTC	CSVEYYNEQFF
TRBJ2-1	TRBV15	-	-	TGTGCCACCAGCAGAGGAATGACGACAGACAATGAGCAGTTCTTC	CATSRGMTTDNEQFF
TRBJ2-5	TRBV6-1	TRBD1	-	TGTGCCAGCAGTGGACCAGGGGGCTTTCAGGAGACCCAGTACTTC	CASSGPGGFQETQYF
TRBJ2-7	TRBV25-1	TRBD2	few	TGTGCCAGCAGCTTCCCGGGACTAGCGGGATCCTACGAGCAGTACTTC	CASSFPGLAGSYEQYF
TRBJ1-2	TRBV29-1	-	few	TGCAGCGTTGCAAGCTTCAGGGTCTATGGCTACACCTTC	CSVASFRVYGYTF
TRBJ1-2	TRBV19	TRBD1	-	TGTGCCAGTAGTGTAGGGACAGGGTCCGGCTACACCTTC	CASSVGTGSGYTF
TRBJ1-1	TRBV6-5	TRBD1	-	TGTGCCAGCAGTTACTCGGGGACAGAGACTGAAGCTTTCTTT	CASSYSGTETEAFF
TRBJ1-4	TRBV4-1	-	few	TGCGCCAGCAGCCAAGTTCCGAGAGCAACTAATGAAAAACTGTTTTTT	CASSQVPRATNEKLFF
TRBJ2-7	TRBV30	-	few	TGTGCCTGGAGCAGGTGGGGGTTTCGGGACTCCTACGAGCAGTACTTC	CAWSRWGFRDSYEQYF
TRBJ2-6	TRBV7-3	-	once	TGTGCCAGCAGCCCCCGGCTCTCTGGGGCCAACGTCCTGACTTTC	CASSPRLSGANVLTF
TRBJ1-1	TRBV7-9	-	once	TGTGCCAGCAGCTTAGTTTTCGGGACGTCCTCGGTGGGAACTGAAGCTTTCTTT	CASSLVFGTSSVGTEAFF
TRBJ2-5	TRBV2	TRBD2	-	TGTGCCAGCAGCCTAAGGGGACTAGCGGGAGGTCTAGGAGAGACCCAGTACTTC	CASSLRGLAGGLGETQYF
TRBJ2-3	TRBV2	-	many	TGTGCCAGCAGCGCCGATTACACAGATACGCAGTATTTT	CASSADYTDTQYF
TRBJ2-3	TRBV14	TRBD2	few	TGTGCCAGCAGCCAGTTCCCCTCGGCTAGCGGGAGTAAGGATACGCAGTATTTT	CASSQFPSASGSKDTQYF
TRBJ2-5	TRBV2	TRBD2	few	TGTGCCAGCAGTGAAGGCTTGGCGGGGACTAGCGGAGAGACCCAGTACTTC	CASSEGLAGTSGETQYF
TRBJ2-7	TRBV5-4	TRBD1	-	TGTGCCAGCAGCAGGCCGGGACAGACCTACGAGCAGTACTTC	CASSRPGQTYEQYF
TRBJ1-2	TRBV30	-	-	TGTGCCTGGAGGACAGATAAAAACTATGGCTACACCTTC	CAWRTDKNYGYTF
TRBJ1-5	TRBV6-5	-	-	TGTGCCAGCAGTTTTGCAGGGTCGAACAATCAGCCCCAGCATTTT	CASSFAGSNNQPQHF
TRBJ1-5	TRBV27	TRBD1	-	TGTGCCAGCAGTTTAGTAGGGGGCGGACAGCCCCAGCATTTT	CASSLVGGGQPQHF
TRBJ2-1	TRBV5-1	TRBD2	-	TGCGCCAGCAGCTTGGTTGCTAGCGGGCCCTCCAATGAGCAGTTCTTC	CASSLVASGPSNEQFF
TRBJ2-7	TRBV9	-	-	TGTGCCAGCAGCCCACGCCCGTCCGGAGACGAGCAGTACTTC	CASSPRPSGDEQYF
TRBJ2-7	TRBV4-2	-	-	TGTGCCAGCAGCCAAGCTGGCGGGAACTCCTACGAGCAGTACTTC	CASSQAGGNSYEQYF
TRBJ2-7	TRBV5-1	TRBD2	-	TGCGCCAGCAGCTTGGTTCTAGCGGGGGGCTACGAGCAGTACTTC	CASSLVLAGGYEQYF
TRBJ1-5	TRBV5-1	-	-	TGCGCCAGCAGCTTGGAGGGGAACAGCAATCAGCCCCAGCATTTT	CASSLEGNSNQPQHF
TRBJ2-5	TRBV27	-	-	TGTGCCAGCAGCCTACGGTCAAGCCAAGAGACCCAGTACTTC	CASSLRSSQETQYF
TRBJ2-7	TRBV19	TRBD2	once	TGTGCCAGCCATGAATCCGGACTAGCGGGATCCTACGAGCAGTACTTC	CASHESGLAGSYEQYF
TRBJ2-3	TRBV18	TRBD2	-	TGTGCCAGCTCACTCCGACTAGCGGGAGGGAGTACGCAGTATTTT	CASSLRLAGGSTQYF